This T cell receptor beta chain originates from a study of cytomegalovirus exposure and HLA in healthy donors. At the level of the study: When roughly 420 donors were genotyped, about 80% of them were found to fall in the Caucasian-associated ancestry cluster.

From germline, CDR1 is MNHEY and CDR2 SVGAGI. This CDR3 is 13 amino acids long. V shed 6 bases, J shed 12 bases, and the junction held 10 bases outside the gene matches. General study findings and limits: The study flagged some 170 TCR beta chains as cytomegalovirus-associated. Across all donors, roughly uniform sequencing depth was an assumption of the presence/absence analyses.

The PCR made use of 60 Vbeta and 13 Jbeta primers. Clones were read by immunoSEQ multiplex PCR, and TCRdb kept only the in-frame ones, dropping some. The sample has some 91,000 clones; around 76% are singletons. This clone is a singleton in its sample. Its cognate antigen is unknown. This TCR was recovered from a man in his forties in good health and CMV-seropositive. The rearrangement joins TRBV6-5 to TRBJ2-1; 8 bases match TRBD1. Sequences were obtained from PBMCs. CDR3 residues: CASRQGALFRQFF. The CDR3 nucleotides read TGTGCCAGCAGGCAGGGGGCACTCTTCCGGCAGTTCTTC.